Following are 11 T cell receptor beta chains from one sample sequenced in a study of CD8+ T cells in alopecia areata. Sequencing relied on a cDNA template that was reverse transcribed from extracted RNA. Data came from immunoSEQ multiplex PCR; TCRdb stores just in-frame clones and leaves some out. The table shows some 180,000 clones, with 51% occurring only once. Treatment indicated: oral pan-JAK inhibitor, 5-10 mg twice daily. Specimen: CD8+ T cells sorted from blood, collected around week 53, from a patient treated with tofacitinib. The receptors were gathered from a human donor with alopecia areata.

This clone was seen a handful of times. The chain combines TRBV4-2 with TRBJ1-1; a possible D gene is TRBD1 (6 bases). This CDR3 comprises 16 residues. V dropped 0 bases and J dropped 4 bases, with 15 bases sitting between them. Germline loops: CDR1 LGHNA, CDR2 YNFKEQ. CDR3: CASSQERGAWGTEAFF. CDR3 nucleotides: TGTGCCAGCAGCCAAGAGAGGGGGGCGTGGGGCACTGAAGCTTTCTTT.

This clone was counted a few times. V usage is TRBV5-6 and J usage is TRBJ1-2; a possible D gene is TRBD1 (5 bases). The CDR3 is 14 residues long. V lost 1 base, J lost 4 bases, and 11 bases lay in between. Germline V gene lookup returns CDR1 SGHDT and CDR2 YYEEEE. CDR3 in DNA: TGTGCCAGCAGCTTGTGGGAAGGGGTCTATGGCTACACCTTC. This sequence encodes CASSLWEGVYGYTF.

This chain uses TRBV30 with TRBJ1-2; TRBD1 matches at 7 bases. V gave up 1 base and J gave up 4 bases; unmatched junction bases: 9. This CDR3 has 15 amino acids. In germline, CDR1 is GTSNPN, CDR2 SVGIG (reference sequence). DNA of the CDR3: TGTGCCTGGAGTGATGACGAGACAGGGTTCTATGGCTACACCTTC. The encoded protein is CAWSDDETGFYGYTF.

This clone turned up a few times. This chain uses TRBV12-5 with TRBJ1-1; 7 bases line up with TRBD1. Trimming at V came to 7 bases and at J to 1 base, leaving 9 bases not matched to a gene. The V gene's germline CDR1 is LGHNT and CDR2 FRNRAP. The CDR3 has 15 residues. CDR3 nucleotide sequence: TGTGCTAGTGTCCACACAGGGGAAGGGAACACTGAAGCTTTCTTT. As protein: CASVHTGEGNTEAFF.

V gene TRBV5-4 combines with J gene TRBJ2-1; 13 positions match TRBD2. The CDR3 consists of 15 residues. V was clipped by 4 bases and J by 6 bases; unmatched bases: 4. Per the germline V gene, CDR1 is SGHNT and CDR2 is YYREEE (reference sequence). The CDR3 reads CASSPGLAGTNEQFF. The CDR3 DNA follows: TGTGCCAGCAGCCCGGGACTAGCGGGAACCAATGAGCAGTTCTTC. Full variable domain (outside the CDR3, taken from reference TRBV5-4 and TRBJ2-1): ETGVTQSPTHLIKTRGQQVTLRCSSQSGHNTVSWYQQALGQGPQFIFQYYREEENGRGNFPPRFSGLQFPNYSSELNVNALELDDSALYLCASSPGLAGTNEQFFGPGTRLTVL.

Written as DNA, the CDR3 is TGTGCCAGCAGACGGACAGGGGGCGAGCAGTACTTC. Amino acids: CASRRTGGEQYF. The chain has TRBV2 and TRBJ2-7; 10 bases are a match to TRBD1. Trimming removed 6 bases from V and 6 bases from J; junction bases left unmatched: 2. The CDR3 contains 12 residues. Germline CDR1 reads SNHLY; CDR2 reads FYNNEI.

The DNA of the CDR3 is TGTGCCAGCAGTCCAAGGCCGGGACAGAAGGAGCCGAACACTGAAGCTTTCTTT. It specifies CASSPRPGQKEPNTEAFF. The chain links TRBV27 to TRBJ1-1; 7 bases are a match to TRBD1. V shed 5 bases, J shed 1 base, and the junction held 16 bases outside the gene matches. From germline, CDR1 is MNHEY and CDR2 SMNVEV (reference sequence). The CDR3 sequence is 18 residues long.

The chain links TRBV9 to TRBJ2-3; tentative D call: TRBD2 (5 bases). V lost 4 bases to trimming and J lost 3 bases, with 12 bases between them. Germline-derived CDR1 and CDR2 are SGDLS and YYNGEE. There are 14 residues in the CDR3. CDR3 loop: CASSWDGETDTQYF. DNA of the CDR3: TGTGCCAGCAGCTGGGATGGGGAGACAGATACGCAGTATTTT.

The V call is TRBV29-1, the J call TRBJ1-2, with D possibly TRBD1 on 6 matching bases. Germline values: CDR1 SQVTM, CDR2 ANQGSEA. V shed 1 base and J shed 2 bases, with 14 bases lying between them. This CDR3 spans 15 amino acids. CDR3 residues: CSVEVRGQGNYGYTF. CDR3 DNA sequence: TGCAGCGTTGAAGTTCGGGGTCAGGGGAACTATGGCTACACCTTC.

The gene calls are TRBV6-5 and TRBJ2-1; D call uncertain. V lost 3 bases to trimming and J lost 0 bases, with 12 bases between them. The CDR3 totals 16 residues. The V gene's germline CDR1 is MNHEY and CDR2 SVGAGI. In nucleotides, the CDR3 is TGTGCCAGCAGTTATTTTACGGTGAGCTCCTACAATGAGCAGTTCTTC. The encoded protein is CASSYFTVSSYNEQFF.

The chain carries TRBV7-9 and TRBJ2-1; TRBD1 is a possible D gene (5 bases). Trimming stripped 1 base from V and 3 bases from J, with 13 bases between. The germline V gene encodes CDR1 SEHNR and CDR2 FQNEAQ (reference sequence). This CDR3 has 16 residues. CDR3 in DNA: TGTGCCAGCAGCTTAGTTTGGACAAGCCGCTACAATGAGCAGTTCTTC. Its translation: CASSLVWTSRYNEQFF.